This TCR beta chain appears in the sequencing data of a study of T cells in Graves' hyperthyroidism and ophthalmopathy. About the study: The authors collected peripheral blood at initial diagnosis, before any treatment. Overall study findings and caveats: Researchers found most expanded thyroid clonotypes above 0.001 in blood as well.

The CDR3 consists of 15 residues. The V gene's germline CDR1 is KGHSH and CDR2 LQKENI. The TCR beta CDR3 regions underwent amplification using RNA transcripts as the source. With the HTBI primer set, the TCR CDR3 went through a first round of RT-PCR. Each CDR3 protein is one row after TCRdb ran MiXCR on the multiplex PCR reads. This table holds approximately 220,000 distinct CDR3 sequences, 18% found once. With regard to this clonotype: The antigen remains unidentified. One end of the junction does not line up with germline, which may come from a read error.

The sequence derives from a man aged 40-49 years with Graves' hyperthyroidism. V gene TRBV18 combines with J gene TRBJ2-6; D not certain. The specimen was blood. The CDR3 protein is CANSPPDSGANVLTF. CDR3 in DNA: TGTGCCAACTCACCCCCCGACTCTGGGGCCAACGTCCTGACTTTC.